This TCR beta chain was identified during a study of T-cell reconstitution after alpha-beta-depleted transplantation in children. V was clipped by 1 base and J by 3 bases, with 4 bases between them. In germline, CDR1 is DFQATT, CDR2 SNEGSKA (reference sequence). CDR3 length: 11 amino acids. TCRbeta library preparation incorporated unique molecular identifiers. TCRdb re-derived calls from the PCR reads in MiXCR, one entry per CDR3 protein. The sample consists of over 200,000 distinct CDR3 sequences, under 13% of them appearing once. The sample holds many counts of this clonotype. This TCR was recovered from a child in the first two years of life with acute myeloid leukemia, due to receive a stem cell transplant. Source: PBMCs, taken before TCRalphabeta/CD19-depleted stem cell transplant. The V and J genes are TRBV20-1 and TRBJ2-7; D remains unclear. This CDR3 reads CSARGHYEQYF. The CDR3 nucleotides are TGCAGTGCTAGAGGCCACTACGAGCAGTACTTC.